A single sample gave rise to the 21 T cell receptor beta chains below, sequenced in a study of response to subunit inactivated influenza vaccine. TCRdb called the RT-PCR reads again in MiXCR, with one record for every CDR3 protein. The table shows 500,000 to 550,000 distinct CDR3 sequences, with roughly 8.2% occurring only once. Source: PBMCs from blood, taken approximately 25 months after vaccination. These receptors were taken from a man between 50 and 75 years old who received an inactivated influenza vaccine.

Ten or more counts support this clonotype. The V call is TRBV6-5, the J call TRBJ2-5; TRBD2 matches 10 bases. Trimming took 3 bases from V and 5 from J; bases not matched to a gene: 6. Per the germline V gene, CDR1 is MNHEY and CDR2 is SVGAGI. This CDR3 region has 15 residues. This chain's CDR3 is CASSYKAGGPETQYF. CDR3 bases: TGTGCCAGCAGTTATAAAGCGGGAGGGCCGGAGACCCAGTACTTC.

The sample holds many counts of this clonotype. This chain connects TRBV12-3 or TRBV12-4 to TRBJ1-2; D is ambiguous. V lost 3 bases and J 5 bases, leaving 7 bases between the germline ends. CDR3 length: 12 amino acids. The CDR3 loop reads CASSFLPYGYTF. CDR3 DNA sequence: TGTGCCAGCAGTTTCCTTCCGTATGGCTACACCTTC.

V gene TRBV3-1 combines with J gene TRBJ1-3; D is unresolved. The V gene's germline CDR1 is LGHDT and CDR2 YNNKEL (reference sequence). Trimming stripped 3 bases from V and 0 bases from J, with 12 bases between. The CDR3 totals 16 residues. Here the CDR3 reads CASSHRSRFSGNTIYF. CDR3 coding DNA: TGTGCCAGCAGCCATCGGTCCAGATTCTCTGGAAACACCATATATTTT.

This clonotype has at least ten counts. The gene calls are TRBV2 and TRBJ1-5; tentative D call: TRBD1 (6 bases). Per the germline V gene, CDR1 is SNHLY and CDR2 is FYNNEI. This CDR3 contains 13 residues. V was pared by 6 bases and J by 6 bases, with 12 bases between. The CDR3 sequence: CASRQQGAQPQHF. The CDR3, as DNA: TGTGCCAGCAGACAACAGGGTGCTCAGCCCCAGCATTTT.

This clonotype was counted a single time. A much larger clone differs from this one at a single base, so this may be a read error. The J gene is TRBJ2-2, the V gene TRBV4-2, with 8 bases lining up with TRBD2. CDR1 is LGHNA and CDR2 is YNFKEQ in the germline V gene. This CDR3 region has 16 residues. CDR3 nucleotides: TGTGCCAGCAGCCAAGCGGGGGGGCTTGGAACCGGGAAGCTGTTTTTT. This sequence encodes CASSQAGGLGTGKLFF.

This clonotype was seen a few times. CDR3 coding DNA: TGTGCCAGCAGCTTTTTCCGGGGGGGCAATCAGCCCCAGCATTTT. Protein sequence: CASSFFRGGNQPQHF. This chain uses TRBV7-2 with TRBJ1-5; D is perhaps TRBD1 (5 bases). The CDR3 runs to 15 residues. Germline-derived CDR1 and CDR2 are SGHTA and FQGNSA. The V end lost 3 bases, the J end lost 2 bases, and 11 bases lay between the germline ends.

This clonotype was counted ten times or more. V gene TRBV5-1 combines with J gene TRBJ1-3; no definite D call. The length of the CDR3 is 15 residues. Germline V gene lookup returns CDR1 SGHRS and CDR2 YFSETQ. V lost 7 bases, J lost 6 bases, and 20 bases lay in between. CDR3 sequence: CASAADGLVSNTIYF. CDR3 sequence (DNA): TGCGCCAGCGCCGCGGACGGCCTCGTCTCAAACACCATATATTTT.

At least ten counts were recorded for this clonotype. The chain links TRBV6-2 or TRBV6-3 to TRBJ2-4; 7 bases are a match to TRBD1. From germline, CDR1 is MNHEY and CDR2 SVGEGT. The V segment lost 6 bases and the J segment 9 bases; nucleotides outside the gene matches: 8. This CDR3 contains 13 residues. CDR3 protein: CASRPPGGFIQYF. Here the CDR3 DNA reads TGTGCCAGCAGGCCCCCAGGGGGATTCATTCAGTACTTC.

This clonotype was recorded a few times. This sequence joins TRBV11-2 and TRBJ2-1, with a possible D match to TRBD1 (5 bases). Germline CDR1 and CDR2: SGHAT and FQNNGV. Trimming stripped 5 bases from V and 9 bases from J, with 14 bases between. CDR3 size: 13 residues. The CDR3 region is CASSPQTASEQFF. The DNA of the CDR3 is TGTGCCAGCAGCCCTCAGACAGCTAGTGAGCAGTTCTTC.

In its sample, this clonotype was seen a few times. The CDR3 here is CSATPRDRGSTNEKLFF. The CDR3 DNA is TGCAGTGCTACCCCCCGGGACAGGGGTAGCACTAATGAAAAACTGTTTTTT. The chain combines TRBV20-1 with TRBJ1-4; 10 positions agree with TRBD1. Germline lookup yields CDR1 DFQATT and CDR2 SNEGSKA (reference sequence). The CDR3 sequence is 17 residues long. With V trimmed by 4 bases and J by 2 bases, 10 bases remained unmatched.

The genes are TRBV19 and TRBJ2-2, with D perhaps TRBD1 (5 bases). CDR1 and CDR2 (germline): LNHDA, SQIVND (reference sequence). V shed 6 bases and J shed 7 bases, with 12 bases lying between them. There are 13 residues in the CDR3. CDR3 sequence (DNA): TGTGCCAGTAGGCCTAGGGGTGGCGGGGAGCTGTTTTTT. Its translation: CASRPRGGGELFF. Full variable domain (missing parts from reference TRBV19 and TRBJ2-2): DGGITQSPKYLFRKEGQNVTLSCEQNLNHDAMYWYRQDPGQGLRLIYYSQIVNDFQKGDIAEGYSVSREKKESFPLTVTSAQKNPTAFYLCASRPRGGGELFFGEGSRLTVL.

The rearrangement links TRBV29-1 to TRBJ2-7; D unresolved. V lost 4 bases and J lost 0, with 7 bases in between. Looked up from germline, CDR1 is SQVTM and CDR2 is ANQGSEA. CDR3 length: 12 residues. CDR3 in amino acids: CSVADGSYEQYF. The DNA for the CDR3 is TGCAGCGTTGCGGATGGCTCCTACGAGCAGTACTTC.

The sample holds many counts of this clonotype. V gene TRBV7-9 combines with J gene TRBJ1-6, with D perhaps TRBD1 (5 bases). In germline, CDR1 is SEHNR, CDR2 FQNEAQ (reference sequence). This CDR3 is 15 amino acids long. Between the trimmed V and J ends, which lost 5 bases and 0 bases, there was a span of 8 bases. The CDR3 DNA reads as TGTGCCAGCAGCCGCGACAGCTCCTATAATTCACCCCTCCACTTT. It codes for CASSRDSSYNSPLHF.

There are many counts of this clonotype. CDR3 sequence (DNA): TGTGCCAGCAGTACCGGCGCTGCGAGCTCCTACAATGAGCAGTTCTTC. Its translation is CASSTGAASSYNEQFF. The rearrangement links TRBV6-4 to TRBJ2-1; D ambiguous. Germline CDR1 and CDR2: MRHNA and SNTAGT. V lost 5 bases and J lost 0, with 14 bases in between. The CDR3 runs to 16 residues.

The chain carries TRBV7-8 and TRBJ1-1; D might be TRBD1 (6 bases). Germline CDR1 reads SGHVS; CDR2 reads FQNEAQ. V was pared by 5 bases and J by 4 bases, with 20 bases between. The CDR3 loop spans 16 amino acids. The CDR3 region has the DNA TGTGCCAGCAGCCAACAAGCCGGAGGGGGGAGCACTGAAGCTTTCTTT. Translation: CASSQQAGGGSTEAFF.

In its sample, this clonotype was seen many times. This chain joins TRBV14 and TRBJ1-1, with 7 bases fitting TRBD1. CDR1 and CDR2 from the germline V gene are SGHDN and FVKESK. The trim removed 4 bases at V and 4 bases at J, leaving 6 bases unmatched. The CDR3 runs 14 residues. The CDR3 DNA is TGTGCCAGCAGCCCCGACAGGGCCGGCACTGAAGCTTTCTTT. It encodes CASSPDRAGTEAFF.

This clonotype occurred a few times. CDR3 DNA: TGCGCCAGCAGCTTGGCCGTTAGCGGGAGGCTCACAGATACGCAGTATTTT. This gives the protein CASSLAVSGRLTDTQYF. The chain employs TRBV5-1 and TRBJ2-3; 10 positions agree with TRBD2. This CDR3 comprises 17 residues. In germline, CDR1 is SGHRS, CDR2 YFSETQ. V gave up 0 bases and J gave up 2 bases; unmatched junction bases: 6.

This clonotype was observed at least ten times. The chain links TRBV5-1 to TRBJ2-6; D unresolved. Trimming removed 5 bases at V and 0 bases at J, with 9 bases between. Germline loops: CDR1 SGHRS, CDR2 YFSETQ. CDR3 length: 15 amino acids. Here the CDR3 DNA reads TGCGCCAGCAGTTCTGGCCCCTCTGGGGCCAACGTCCTGACTTTC. Protein product: CASSSGPSGANVLTF.

This clonotype has a count of ten or more. The chain joins TRBV20-1 to TRBJ2-1; possibly TRBD1 for D (5 bases). CDR1 and CDR2 (germline): DFQATT, SNEGSKA (reference sequence). CDR3 length: 13 amino acids. V was pared by 3 bases and J by 7 bases, with 13 bases between. The CDR3 DNA follows: TGCAGTGCTAGTCAGGGTTCCGGGAATGAGCAGTTCTTC. Translating gives CSASQGSGNEQFF.

This clonotype was counted a few times. The chain combines TRBV7-2 with TRBJ1-2; 10 bases line up with TRBD1. In germline, CDR1 is SGHTA, CDR2 FQGNSA. The CDR3 runs 16 residues. V shed 5 bases, J shed 5 bases, and the junction held 11 bases outside the gene matches. The CDR3 is CASSKGGTGAPYGYTF. In DNA form, the CDR3 reads TGTGCCAGCAGCAAAGGGGGGACAGGGGCCCCTTATGGCTACACCTTC.

In this sample, this clonotype turned up many times. The chain joins TRBV11-2 to TRBJ2-1; maybe TRBD1 (7 bases). V lost 2 bases and J 3 bases, leaving 14 bases between the germline ends. This CDR3 comprises 16 residues. Germline loops: CDR1 SGHAT, CDR2 FQNNGV. The CDR3 region is CASSLRQGLFYNEQFF. CDR3 coding DNA: TGTGCCAGCAGCTTAAGACAGGGACTCTTCTACAATGAGCAGTTCTTC.